The 8 T cell receptor beta chains below were found in one sample sequenced in a study of blood T cells in healthy people across ages. A sample-barcoded 5' primer and a J-beta primer mix were used in a second PCR of about 7 to 12 cycles. MiXCR, run by TCRdb on the 5' RACE reads, gives a single entry per CDR3 protein. The sample consists of 550,000 to 650,000 distinct CDR3 sequences, roughly a quarter of them appearing once. This same sample was also part of a study on T cells of mothers and their children.

The source material was blood. Every receptor here comes from a boy between 2 and 10 years old in good health.

This chain links TRBV3-1 with TRBJ1-2, with D hard to call. This CDR3 is built from 11 residues. Germline V gene lookup returns CDR1 LGHDT and CDR2 YNNKEL (reference sequence). Trimming left V 0 bases short and J 4 bases short, with 0 bases between. CDR3 in amino acids: CASSQDYGYTF. Written as DNA, the CDR3 is TGTGCCAGCAGCCAAGACTATGGCTACACCTTC.

The chain joins TRBV7-2 to TRBJ2-1, with a tentative D call TRBD2 (6 bases). The length of the CDR3 is 12 residues. Trimming shortened V by 5 bases and J by 15 bases, and 17 bases separated the two germline ends. Germline-derived CDR1 and CDR2 are SGHTA and FQGNSA. This CDR3 reads CASSTTRIPGFF. The DNA of the CDR3 is TGTGCCAGCAGCACGACTAGGATCCCCGGGTTCTTC.

This clonotype was seen a few times. V is TRBV7-6 and J is TRBJ2-3; a weak D match, TRBD2 (6 bases). The germline CDR1 and CDR2 sequences are SGHVS and FNYEAQ. V was shortened by 5 bases and J by 2 bases, with 20 bases between the two germline ends. The CDR3 covers 17 residues. CDR3: CASSTPGVAGFTDTQYF. The CDR3 DNA reads as TGTGCCAGCAGCACTCCGGGGGTGGCGGGGTTCACAGATACGCAGTATTTT.

The V gene is TRBV12-3 or TRBV12-4, the J gene TRBJ1-4, with D perhaps matching TRBD1 (5 bases). This CDR3 is built from 13 residues. V was cut by 4 bases and J by 8 bases, with 11 bases left in between. CDR3 sequence reads: CASSWRQREKLFF. The CDR3 DNA is TGTGCCAGCAGTTGGAGACAGAGGGAAAAACTGTTTTTT.

The rearrangement joins TRBV20-1 to TRBJ2-2, with 10 bases fitting TRBD2. This CDR3 has 15 amino acids. Germline CDR1 is DFQATT and CDR2 is SNEGSKA (reference sequence). With V trimmed by 1 base and J by 7 bases, 6 bases remained unmatched. DNA for the CDR3: TGCAGTGCTAGAGTCCCTAGCGGGAGAATCGGGGAGCTGTTTTTT. It encodes CSARVPSGRIGELFF.

The chain carries TRBV29-1 and TRBJ1-1; D remains unclear. CDR3 size: 12 residues. Looked up from germline, CDR1 is SQVTM and CDR2 is ANQGSEA. V dropped 4 bases and J dropped 7 bases, with 13 bases sitting between them. The CDR3 nucleotides read TGCAGCGTTGTCGGAGGCCGTCTTGAAGCTTTCTTT. Translated: CSVVGGRLEAFF.

The sample holds many counts of this clonotype. J is TRBJ1-5 and V is TRBV7-2; D is perhaps TRBD1 (5 bases). V lost 1 base, J lost 8 bases, and 15 bases lay in between. The CDR3 has 15 residues. CDR1 is SGHTA and CDR2 is FQGNSA in the germline V gene. The CDR3 region is CASSLDGTATKPQHF. The CDR3 nucleotides are TGTGCCAGCAGCTTAGATGGGACGGCCACAAAGCCCCAGCATTTT.

This clonotype appeared a few times. The V gene is TRBV12-3 or TRBV12-4, the J gene TRBJ2-7; 8 bases fit TRBD1. The CDR3 runs 15 residues. Trimming at V came to 5 bases and at J to 0 bases, leaving 6 bases not matched to a gene. The DNA of the CDR3 is TGTGCCAGCAGTCCCGGACAGGGCCGCTCCTACGAGCAGTACTTC. This gives the protein CASSPGQGRSYEQYF.